The 23 T cell receptor beta chains presented below share a single source sample, sequenced in a study of PD-1 blockade in classical Hodgkin lymphoma. TCRdb's copy holds only in-frame clones and misses some; the assay was immunoSEQ multiplex PCR. The table has tens of thousands of clones, 70% to 80% seen once; the top ten hold under 20%. Time point specified: cycle 4 day 1 (C4D1), after 6 weeks of nivolumab. Every patient had relapsed following autologous stem cell transplantation, and cohorts differed in brentuximab vedotin exposure. Sequencing used peripheral blood mononuclear cells (PBMCs), obtained before the fourth cycle of nivolumab. These receptors were taken from a human donor with classical Hodgkin lymphoma.

This clone was counted a single time. This chain uses TRBV5-4 with TRBJ1-1; possible D gene TRBD1, 6 bases. With 3 bases removed from V and 1 base from J, the gap between germline ends came to 13 bases. Germline V gene lookup returns CDR1 SGHNT and CDR2 YYREEE (reference sequence). The CDR3 consists of 15 residues. CDR3 DNA sequence: TGTGCCAGCAGCTCCCCGCAGACAGGGAACACTGAAGCTTTCTTT. As protein: CASSSPQTGNTEAFF. Together with reference TRBV5-4 and TRBJ1-1, the CDR3 gives the full variable domain: ETGVTQSPTHLIKTRGQQVTLRCSSQSGHNTVSWYQQALGQGPQFIFQYYREEENGRGNFPPRFSGLQFPNYSSELNVNALELDDSALYLCASSSPQTGNTEAFFGQGTRLTVV.

This clone came up once. The chain employs TRBV4-1 and TRBJ2-3, with 11 bases matching TRBD2. The V and J ends lost 0 bases and 4 bases, in that order; junction bases with no gene match: 6. CDR3 length: 17 amino acids. Germline loops: CDR1 MGHRA, CDR2 YSYEKL. This chain's CDR3 is CASSQDQLAGAADTQYF. The CDR3 DNA reads TGCGCCAGCAGCCAAGATCAACTAGCGGGAGCTGCAGATACGCAGTATTTT.

This clone was recorded only once. The rearrangement joins TRBV6-5 to TRBJ2-7, with D possibly TRBD2 on 5 matching bases. Trimming removed 6 bases from V and 0 bases from J, with 15 bases in between. The CDR3 has 15 amino acids. Germline V lookup: CDR1 MNHEY, CDR2 SVGAGI. CDR3 coding DNA: TGTGCCAGCAGCAGAGACTACTTAAGCTCCTACGAGCAGTACTTC. Protein: CASSRDYLSSYEQYF.

The genes are TRBV5-1 and TRBJ2-1, with D uncertain. Trimming took 1 base from V and 2 from J, leaving 4 bases between them. Germline CDR1 SGHRS, CDR2 YFSETQ. CDR3 length: 13 residues. Here the CDR3 DNA reads TGCGCCAGCAGCTTGACAACCTACAATGAGCAGTTCTTC. Its translation: CASSLTTYNEQFF.

This clone was observed a handful of times. The chain uses TRBV6-5 and TRBJ1-6, with D possibly TRBD1 on 5 matching bases. CDR1 and CDR2 from the germline V gene are MNHEY and SVGAGI. Trimming took off 10 bases at V and 9 bases at J, with 22 bases between the two ends. CDR3 length equals 15 residues. The CDR3 loop reads CATKRDFDWSSPLHF. CDR3 in DNA: TGTGCCACCAAGCGGGACTTTGATTGGAGTTCACCCCTCCACTTT.

CDR3 DNA sequence: TGTGCCAGCAGTGAATTCCCTGGGGTGTCTGGAAACACCATATATTTT. Amino acids: CASSEFPGVSGNTIYF. This chain uses TRBV2 with TRBJ1-3; no clear D gene. Between the trimmed V and J ends, which lost 2 bases and 1 base, there was a span of 12 bases. The length of the CDR3 is 16 residues. CDR1 and CDR2 from the germline V gene are SNHLY and FYNNEI.

The DNA for the CDR3 is TGCAGCGTTGTGGTGGGTGACAGTCATAATTCACCCCTCCACTTT. This encodes CSVVVGDSHNSPLHF. The V gene is TRBV29-1, the J gene TRBJ1-6; tentative D call: TRBD1 (5 bases). Between the trimmed V and J ends, which lost 4 bases and 5 bases, there was a span of 15 bases. This CDR3 region has 15 residues. CDR1 SQVTM and CDR2 ANQGSEA come from the germline V gene.

The rearrangement links TRBV7-6 to TRBJ2-3; 13 bases match TRBD2. The V gene end was trimmed by 5 bases and the J gene end by 2 bases; junction bases not matched to a gene: 13. This CDR3 is built from 19 residues. Germline V CDR1 and CDR2: SGHVS, FNYEAQ. This CDR3 is CASSDHAGTSGDPTDTQYF. Here the CDR3 DNA reads TGTGCCAGCAGCGACCATGCCGGGACTAGCGGGGACCCCACAGATACGCAGTATTTT.

This clone was seen more than once but under ten times. This chain links TRBV11-2 with TRBJ2-7; no firm D call. Germline CDR1 SGHAT, CDR2 FQNNGV. Trimming stripped 0 bases from V and 12 bases from J, with 15 bases between. The CDR3 runs to 13 residues. The CDR3 region is CASSLEETRASYF. The CDR3 DNA reads as TGTGCCAGCAGCTTAGAGGAGACACGGGCGTCGTACTTC.

The rearrangement uses TRBV6-6 and TRBJ2-7; tentatively, D is TRBD1 (6 bases). The germline V and J ends were trimmed by 6 bases and 4 bases, with 19 bases remaining between them. Germline V gene lookup returns CDR1 MNHNY and CDR2 SVGAGI (reference sequence). The CDR3 is 15 amino acids. DNA for the CDR3: TGTGCCAGCAGCATAGGACCGATGGGGGCATACGAGCAGTACTTC. This translates into CASSIGPMGAYEQYF.

The chain employs TRBV6-5 and TRBJ1-5; TRBD1 aligns across 7 bases. The CDR3 consists of 13 residues. The ends lost 6 bases at V and 7 bases at J; junction bases unmatched: 6. Germline loops: CDR1 MNHEY, CDR2 SVGAGI. The DNA for the CDR3 is TGTGCCAGCAGCTCAGGGGGGGAGCAGCCCCAGCATTTT. Translated, it gives CASSSGGEQPQHF.

As for this clone: At the DNA level, this CDR3 is encoded by other sequences in the same sample as well. V usage is TRBV5-1 and J usage is TRBJ2-1, with 8 nucleotides matching TRBD2. This CDR3 region has 16 residues. Germline V gene data show CDR1 as SGHRS and CDR2 as YFSETQ. The V gene end was trimmed by 3 bases and the J gene end by 0 bases; junction bases not matched to a gene: 5. The CDR3, as DNA: TGCGCCAGCAGCTGGACCAGCGGGAGCTCCTACAATGAGCAGTTCTTC. Its protein is CASSWTSGSSYNEQFF.

The chain recombines TRBV5-1 with TRBJ2-1; D ambiguous. CDR3 size: 14 residues. Trimming took off 0 bases at V and 10 bases at J, with 14 bases between the two ends. CDR1 and CDR2 (germline): SGHRS, YFSETQ. CDR3 nucleotides: TGCGCCAGCAGCTTGGCCGCCGGCCCACCCGAGCAGTTCTTC. As protein: CASSLAAGPPEQFF.

The rearrangement joins TRBV7-8 to TRBJ1-4; TRBD1 matches 7 bases. Germline assignment: CDR1 SGHVS and CDR2 FQNEAQ. J lost 4 bases, V lost 1 base, and 9 bases had no gene match. The CDR3 covers 17 residues. CDR3 region: CASSLVRDRNFNEKLFF. CDR3 DNA sequence: TGTGCCAGCAGCTTAGTTAGGGACAGAAATTTTAATGAAAAACTGTTTTTT.

The V call is TRBV9, the J call TRBJ1-6, with a tentative D call TRBD1 (6 bases). This CDR3 spans 15 amino acids. Germline V gene sequence: CDR1 SGDLS, CDR2 YYNGEE. The germline V and J ends were trimmed by 4 bases and 0 bases, with 8 bases remaining between them. CDR3 sequence reads: CASSRDTSYNSPLHF. The DNA for the CDR3 is TGTGCCAGCAGCCGGGACACCTCCTATAATTCACCCCTCCACTTT.

This clone was seen only a few times. The chain is built from TRBV29-1 and TRBJ1-1, with a weak D call TRBD1 (6 bases). The V end was cut by 5 bases, the J end by 3 bases, with 10 bases between. The CDR3 has 12 amino acids. Germline V gives CDR1 SQVTM, CDR2 ANQGSEA. CDR3 nucleotides: TGCAGCGTTAGCAGGGGCGACACTGAAGCTTTCTTT. Translating it yields CSVSRGDTEAFF.

In DNA form, the CDR3 reads TGTGCCAGCAGCGTAGATTTTTCTAGCACAGATACGCAGTATTTT. Protein sequence: CASSVDFSSTDTQYF. The chain combines TRBV9 with TRBJ2-3; no firm D call. Germline V gene sequence: CDR1 SGDLS, CDR2 YYNGEE. V gave up 0 bases and J gave up 0 bases, with 8 bases separating them. The length of the CDR3 is 15 residues.

The J gene is TRBJ1-1, the V gene TRBV5-1; TRBD1 might be the D (5 bases). With 0 bases removed from V and 0 bases from J, the gap between germline ends came to 9 bases. The germline V gene has CDR1 SGHRS and CDR2 YFSETQ. CDR3 size: 15 residues. The CDR3 reads CASSLAGGLNTEAFF. CDR3 sequence (DNA): TGCGCCAGCAGCTTGGCCGGGGGTCTGAACACTGAAGCTTTCTTT. Based on the CDR3 plus reference TRBV5-1 and TRBJ1-1, the full variable domain is KAGVTQTPRYLIKTRGQQVTLSCSPISGHRSVSWYQQTPGQGLQFLFEYFSETQRNKGNFPGRFSGRQFSNSRSEMNVSTLELGDSALYLCASSLAGGLNTEAFFGQGTRLTVV.

V gene TRBV11-2 combines with J gene TRBJ1-1; tentatively, D is TRBD1 (6 bases). V dropped 5 bases and J dropped 1 base, with 11 bases sitting between them. Germline lookup yields CDR1 SGHAT and CDR2 FQNNGV. The CDR3 has 14 residues. CDR3 region: CASSRGPENTEAFF. CDR3 DNA: TGTGCCAGCAGCCGGGGGCCGGAGAACACTGAAGCTTTCTTT.

The chain recombines TRBV4-1 with TRBJ2-1, with a possible D match to TRBD1 (6 bases). Germline CDR1 is MGHRA and CDR2 is YSYEKL. Trimming took 8 bases from V and 5 from J, leaving 22 bases between them. The CDR3 consists of 16 residues. CDR3 residues: CASGPSKGEPDNEQFF. The CDR3 region has the DNA TGCGCCAGCGGACCAAGTAAGGGGGAACCTGACAATGAGCAGTTCTTC.

This chain uses TRBV15 with TRBJ1-1; D gene uncertain. This CDR3 has 13 residues. The V and J ends lost 5 bases and 11 bases respectively, with 18 bases between them. Germline lookup yields CDR1 LNHNV and CDR2 YYDKDF (reference sequence). CDR3 region: CATSSPPEDAAFF. For the CDR3, the DNA is TGTGCCACCAGCTCCCCGCCCGAGGATGCGGCTTTCTTT.

In its sample, this clone is medium-sized. The genes are TRBV7-9 and TRBJ1-4, with 11 nucleotides matching TRBD1. With V trimmed by 5 bases and J by 1 base, 6 bases remained unmatched. This CDR3 is built from 17 residues. Germline lookup yields CDR1 SEHNR and CDR2 FQNEAQ (reference sequence). In DNA form, the CDR3 reads TGTGCCAGCAGCCCGAGGACAGGGGGCGGAACTAATGAAAAACTGTTTTTT. This gives the protein CASSPRTGGGTNEKLFF.

This CDR3 is CASSSLRRQAGTGSGNTIYF. CDR3 nucleotides: TGTGCCAGCAGTTCCCTCCGCCGTCAGGCCGGGACAGGATCTGGAAACACCATATATTTT. V is TRBV28 and J is TRBJ1-3; 8 bases line up with TRBD1. V lost 4 bases, J lost 1 base, and 18 bases stayed unmatched. Germline-derived CDR1 and CDR2 are MDHEN and SYDVKM. This CDR3 contains 20 residues.